One TCR beta chain is described in this entry. The antigen remains undetermined. The data originate from a study of OX40 agonist ivuxolimab in advanced cancers. In the study overall: Three partial responders included one hepatocellular carcinoma patient and two cutaneous melanoma patients. General study points: CD8+ T cells were the subset that, on average, had more expanded clones than CD4+. Partly responding patients at 0.1-3.0 mg/kg showed some of the smallest clonal expansion.

Prior autoimmune disease or systemic immunosuppression barred patients. The CDR3 runs 15 residues. Germline CDR1 MNHEY, CDR2 SMNVEV (reference sequence). The V end was cut by 2 bases, the J end by 6 bases, with 14 bases between. TCRdb's table, derived via immunoSEQ multiplex PCR, lists solely in-frame clones and lacks some. Of 70,000 or so clones in the sample, about 83% were seen once. The sequencing here drew on CD4+ or CD8+ T cells sorted from blood, taken in a trial of the OX40 agonist ivuxolimab. The receptor's source is an adult with an advanced solid tumor such as melanoma, head and neck, liver or kidney cancer. The rearrangement uses TRBV27 and TRBJ1-5; no firm D call. The CDR3 spells CASSLTAYPTQPQHF. The CDR3 DNA sequence: TGTGCCAGCAGTTTAACGGCCTACCCAACTCAGCCCCAGCATTTT.